This note documents a single T cell receptor (beta chain) sequence. Its antigen is undetermined. J lost 5 bases, V lost 1 base, and 11 bases had no gene match. The germline CDR1 and CDR2 sequences are SGHTS and YDEGEE. The CDR3 has 16 amino acids. The data are from a study of cytomegalovirus exposure and HLA in healthy donors. Study-level results: The classifier reportedly diagnosed cytomegalovirus status with high specificity and sensitivity. About 87% or about 30% of the time was how often most TCR beta V segments were productive, according to an earlier analysis. At a 0.05 false discovery rate, a later analysis found approximately 15,000 TCR beta sequences to be associated with HLA alleles.

The PCR ran on 60 Vbeta and 13 Jbeta primers. The repertoire was sequenced with immunoSEQ multiplex PCR; TCRdb's copy has only in-frame clones and lacks some. Of about 60,000 clones detected, more than 75% appear once; the ten largest clones hold approximately 5.9%. The TCR originated in a male donor in good health and CMV-seronegative. The sample comprised PBMCs. This chain joins TRBV5-8 and TRBJ2-7, with 8 bases matching TRBD1. The CDR3 region is CASSLWLRQGANEQYF. The CDR3 coding sequence is TGTGCCAGCAGCTTGTGGCTTCGGCAGGGGGCTAACGAGCAGTACTTC. Full variable domain (outside the CDR3, taken from reference TRBV5-8 and TRBJ2-7): EAGVTQSPTHLIKTRGQQATLRCSPISGHTSVYWYQQALGLGLQFLLWYDEGEERNRGNFPPRFSGRQFPNYSSELNVNALELEDSALYLCASSLWLRQGANEQYFGPGTRLTVT.